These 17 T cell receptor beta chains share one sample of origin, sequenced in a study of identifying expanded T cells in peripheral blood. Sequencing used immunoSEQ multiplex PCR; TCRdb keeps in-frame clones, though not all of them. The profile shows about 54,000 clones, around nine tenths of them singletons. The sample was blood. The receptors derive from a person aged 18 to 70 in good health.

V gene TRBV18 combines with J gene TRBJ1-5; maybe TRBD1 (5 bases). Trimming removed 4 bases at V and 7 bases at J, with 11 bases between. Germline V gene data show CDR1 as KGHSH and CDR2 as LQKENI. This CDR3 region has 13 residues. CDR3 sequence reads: CASSLVRDQPQHF. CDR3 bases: TGTGCCAGCTCACTCGTCCGGGACCAGCCCCAGCATTTT.

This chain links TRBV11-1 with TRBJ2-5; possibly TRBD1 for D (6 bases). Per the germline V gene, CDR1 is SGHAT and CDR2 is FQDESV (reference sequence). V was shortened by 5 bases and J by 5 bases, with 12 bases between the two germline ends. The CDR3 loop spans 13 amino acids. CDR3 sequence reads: CASSQTGSETQYF. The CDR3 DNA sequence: TGTGCCAGCAGCCAGACAGGTTCCGAGACCCAGTACTTC. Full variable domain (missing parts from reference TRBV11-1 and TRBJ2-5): EAEVAQSPRYKITEKSQAVAFWCDPISGHATLYWYRQILGQGPELLVQFQDESVVDDSQLPKDRFSAERLKGVDSTLKIQPAELGDSAMYLCASSQTGSETQYFGPGTRLLVL.

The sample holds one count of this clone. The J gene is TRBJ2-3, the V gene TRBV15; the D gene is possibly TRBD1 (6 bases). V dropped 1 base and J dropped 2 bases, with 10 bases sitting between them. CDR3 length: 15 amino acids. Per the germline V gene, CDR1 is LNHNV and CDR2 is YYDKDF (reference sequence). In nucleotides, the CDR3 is TGTGCCACCAGCAGAGGACAGGACAACACAGATACGCAGTATTTT. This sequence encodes CATSRGQDNTDTQYF.

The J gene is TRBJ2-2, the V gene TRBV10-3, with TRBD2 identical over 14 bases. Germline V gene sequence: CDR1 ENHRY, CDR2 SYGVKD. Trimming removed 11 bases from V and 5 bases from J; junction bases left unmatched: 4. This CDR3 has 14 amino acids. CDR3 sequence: CAAGLAGVTGELFF. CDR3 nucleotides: TGTGCCGCGGGACTAGCGGGAGTTACCGGGGAGCTGTTTTTT.

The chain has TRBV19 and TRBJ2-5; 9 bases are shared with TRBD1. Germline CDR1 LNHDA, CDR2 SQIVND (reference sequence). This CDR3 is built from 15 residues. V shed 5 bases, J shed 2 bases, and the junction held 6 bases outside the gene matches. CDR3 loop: CASSAHRGLQETQYF. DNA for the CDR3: TGTGCCAGTAGTGCCCACAGGGGGCTTCAAGAGACCCAGTACTTC.

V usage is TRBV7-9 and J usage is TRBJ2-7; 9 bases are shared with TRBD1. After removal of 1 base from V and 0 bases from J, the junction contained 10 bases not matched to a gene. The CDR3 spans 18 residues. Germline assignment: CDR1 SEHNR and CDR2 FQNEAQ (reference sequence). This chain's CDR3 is CASSLGGPGTGRSYEQYF. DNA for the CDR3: TGTGCCAGCAGCTTAGGGGGCCCCGGGACAGGGCGCTCCTACGAGCAGTACTTC.

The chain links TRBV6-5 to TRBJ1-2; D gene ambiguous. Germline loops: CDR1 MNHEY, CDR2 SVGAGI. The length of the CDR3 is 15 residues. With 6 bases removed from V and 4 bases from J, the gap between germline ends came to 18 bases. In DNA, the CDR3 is TGTGCCAGCAGACCCGGTCCTCTAGAAGGCTATGGCTACACCTTC. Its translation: CASRPGPLEGYGYTF.

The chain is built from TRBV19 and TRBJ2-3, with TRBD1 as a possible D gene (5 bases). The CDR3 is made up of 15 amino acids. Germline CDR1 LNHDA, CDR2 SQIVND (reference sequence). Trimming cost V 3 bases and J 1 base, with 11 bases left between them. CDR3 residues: CASSISGIRTDTQYF. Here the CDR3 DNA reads TGTGCCAGTAGTATTTCAGGGATACGCACAGATACGCAGTATTTT.

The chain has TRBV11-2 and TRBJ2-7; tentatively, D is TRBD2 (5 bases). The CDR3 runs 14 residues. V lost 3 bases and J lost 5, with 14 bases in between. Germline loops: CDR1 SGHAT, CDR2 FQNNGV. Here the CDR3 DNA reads TGTGCCAGCAGCTTCCTGACTATGTCCAACGAGCAGTACTTC. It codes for CASSFLTMSNEQYF. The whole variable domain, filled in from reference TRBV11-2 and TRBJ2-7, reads EAGVAQSPRYKIIEKRQSVAFWCNPISGHATLYWYQQILGQGPKLLIQFQNNGVVDDSQLPKDRFSAERLKGVDSTLKIQPAKLEDSAVYLCASSFLTMSNEQYFGPGTRLTVT.

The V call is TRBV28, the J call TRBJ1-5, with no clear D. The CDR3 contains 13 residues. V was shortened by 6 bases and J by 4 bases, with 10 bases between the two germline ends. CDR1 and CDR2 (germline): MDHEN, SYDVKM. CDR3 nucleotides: TGTGCCAGCAGCCTCACCCCTAATCAGCCCCAGCATTTT. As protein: CASSLTPNQPQHF.

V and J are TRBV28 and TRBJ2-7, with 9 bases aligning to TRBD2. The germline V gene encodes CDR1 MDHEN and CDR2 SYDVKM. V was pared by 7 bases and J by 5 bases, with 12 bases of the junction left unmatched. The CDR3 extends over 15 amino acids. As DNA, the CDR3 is TGTGCCAGCAACCAATGGGGGACTAGCTTCGACGAGCAGTACTTC. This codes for CASNQWGTSFDEQYF.

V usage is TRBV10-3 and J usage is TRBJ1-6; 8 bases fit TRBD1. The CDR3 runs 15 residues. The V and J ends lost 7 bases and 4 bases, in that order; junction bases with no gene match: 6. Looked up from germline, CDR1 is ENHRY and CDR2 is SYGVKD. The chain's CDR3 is CAINDRDRYNSPLHF. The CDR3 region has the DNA TGTGCCATCAACGACCGGGACAGGTATAATTCACCCCTCCACTTT.

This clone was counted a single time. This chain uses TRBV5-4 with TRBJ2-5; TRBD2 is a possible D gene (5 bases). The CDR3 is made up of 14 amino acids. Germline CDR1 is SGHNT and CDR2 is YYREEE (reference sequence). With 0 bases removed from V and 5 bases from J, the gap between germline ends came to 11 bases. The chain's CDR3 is CASSLGSTGETQYF. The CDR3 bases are TGTGCCAGCAGCTTGGGTTCCACGGGGGAGACCCAGTACTTC. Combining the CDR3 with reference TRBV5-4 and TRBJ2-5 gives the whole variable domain ETGVTQSPTHLIKTRGQQVTLRCSSQSGHNTVSWYQQALGQGPQFIFQYYREEENGRGNFPPRFSGLQFPNYSSELNVNALELDDSALYLCASSLGSTGETQYFGPGTRLLVL.

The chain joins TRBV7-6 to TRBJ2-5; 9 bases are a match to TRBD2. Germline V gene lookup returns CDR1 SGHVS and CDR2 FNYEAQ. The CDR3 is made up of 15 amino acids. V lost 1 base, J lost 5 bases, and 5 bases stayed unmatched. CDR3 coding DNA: TGTGCCAGCAGCTTAGTAGCGGGAGTGGGGGAGACCCAGTACTTC. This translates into CASSLVAGVGETQYF.

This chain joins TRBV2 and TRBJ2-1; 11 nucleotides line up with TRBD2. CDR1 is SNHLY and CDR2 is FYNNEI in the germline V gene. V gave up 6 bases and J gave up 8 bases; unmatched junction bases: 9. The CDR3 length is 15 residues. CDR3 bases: TGTGCCAGCAGGCACCTAGCGGGAGGCGGCGATGAGCAGTTCTTC. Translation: CASRHLAGGGDEQFF.

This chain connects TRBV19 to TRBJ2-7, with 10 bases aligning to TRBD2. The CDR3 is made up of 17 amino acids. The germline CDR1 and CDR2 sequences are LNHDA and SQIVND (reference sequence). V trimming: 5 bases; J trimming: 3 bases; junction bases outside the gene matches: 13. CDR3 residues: CASSPRFPSGGVYEQYF. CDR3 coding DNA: TGTGCCAGTAGTCCCCGGTTCCCTAGCGGGGGCGTCTACGAGCAGTACTTC.

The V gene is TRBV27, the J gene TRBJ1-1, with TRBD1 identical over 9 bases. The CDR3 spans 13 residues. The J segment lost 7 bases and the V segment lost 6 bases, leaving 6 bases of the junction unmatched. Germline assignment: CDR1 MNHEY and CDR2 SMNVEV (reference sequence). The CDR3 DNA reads TGTGCCAGCAGATCAGGACAGGGGAATGAAGCTTTCTTT. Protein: CASRSGQGNEAFF.